The 20 T cell receptor beta chains in this list originate from one sample, sequenced in a study of blood T cell repertoires in COVID-19. Here immunoSEQ multiplex PCR was the method, and the copy in TCRdb shows in-frame clones only, minus some. The sample holds 300,000 to 400,000 clones, 65% to 90% seen once. Sequencing was performed on PBMCs or T cells enriched from blood (not recorded which). The receptors stem from a woman aged 40 to 49 with acute COVID-19.

This chain links TRBV5-4 with TRBJ2-1, with 11 bases fitting TRBD2. Looked up from germline, CDR1 is SGHNT and CDR2 is YYREEE (reference sequence). V gave up 4 bases and J gave up 5 bases; unmatched junction bases: 8. The CDR3 has 16 amino acids. In DNA, the CDR3 is TGTGCCAGCAGCCGGAGACTAGCGGGAAGGAACAATGAGCAGTTCTTC. It yields the protein CASSRRLAGRNNEQFF.

The J gene is TRBJ2-3, the V gene TRBV7-7, with D tentatively TRBD2 (6 bases). The germline gives CDR1 SSHAT, CDR2 FNYEAQ (reference sequence). The CDR3 totals 15 residues. Trimming left V 5 bases short and J 4 bases short, with 16 bases between. The CDR3 sequence is CASSLQEGKADTQYF. CDR3 in DNA: TGTGCCAGCAGCCTACAGGAGGGAAAGGCAGATACGCAGTATTTT.

The chain employs TRBV29-1 and TRBJ2-1, with 10 bases aligning to TRBD1. CDR3 length: 13 amino acids. Germline CDR1 SQVTM, CDR2 ANQGSEA. The V gene end was trimmed by 7 bases and the J gene end by 2 bases; junction bases not matched to a gene: 2. The CDR3 nucleotides read TGCAGCGCGGGGACAGGGGCCTACAATGAGCAGTTCTTC. It yields the protein CSAGTGAYNEQFF.

The J gene is TRBJ2-7, the V gene TRBV5-4, with D hard to call. There are 16 residues in the CDR3. V lost 0 bases to trimming and J lost 0 bases, with 13 bases between them. The germline gives CDR1 SGHNT, CDR2 YYREEE (reference sequence). The CDR3 nucleotides are TGTGCCAGCAGCTTGGGAGCCCCTCGAAGCTCCTACGAGCAGTACTTC. The encoded protein is CASSLGAPRSSYEQYF.

The chain couples TRBV20-1 to TRBJ2-1, with unresolved D. Germline lookup yields CDR1 DFQATT and CDR2 SNEGSKA (reference sequence). The CDR3 consists of 15 residues. Trimming removed 3 bases from V and 6 bases from J, with 18 bases in between. As DNA, the CDR3 is TGCAGTGCTAGTGGGAATCGAAAGCCGGGCAATGAGCAGTTCTTC. It is translated as CSASGNRKPGNEQFF.

The chain couples TRBV7-8 to TRBJ1-1; 7 nucleotides align to TRBD1. Trimming removed 3 bases from V and 4 bases from J; junction bases left unmatched: 8. CDR1 and CDR2 (germline): SGHVS, FQNEAQ. The CDR3 consists of 15 residues. CDR3 nucleotide sequence: TGTGCCAGCAGCTTTTCCGGGACAGCCTTCACTGAAGCTTTCTTT. It specifies CASSFSGTAFTEAFF.

This clone turned up a few times. The chain couples TRBV19 to TRBJ1-1; D might be TRBD1 (5 bases). The CDR3 has 15 amino acids. The V gene's germline CDR1 is LNHDA and CDR2 SQIVND (reference sequence). V was shortened by 3 bases and J by 1 base, with 12 bases between the two germline ends. This CDR3 is CASSIAGPPNTEAFF. CDR3 DNA sequence: TGTGCCAGTAGTATTGCAGGGCCCCCGAACACTGAAGCTTTCTTT.

The rearrangement links TRBV2 to TRBJ2-7, with D unresolved. The CDR3 spans 11 residues. CDR1 and CDR2 from the germline V gene are SNHLY and FYNNEI. Between the trimmed V and J ends, which lost 4 bases and 4 bases, there was a span of 5 bases. The CDR3 sequence is CASSAKYEQYF. The CDR3 DNA is TGTGCCAGCAGTGCTAAGTACGAGCAGTACTTC.

The J gene is TRBJ1-4, the V gene TRBV18, with TRBD1 matching 10 bases. Per germline, CDR1 KGHSH and CDR2 LQKENI. V was pared by 1 base and J by 8 bases, with 4 bases of the junction left unmatched. The CDR3 length is 15 residues. CDR3 sequence (DNA): TGTGCCAGCTCACCACGGGACAGGGGATACGAAAAACTGTTTTTT. Its translation is CASSPRDRGYEKLFF.

This rearrangement joins TRBV28 to TRBJ1-2; 7 bases map to TRBD1. This CDR3 has 11 amino acids. V lost 9 bases, J lost 8 bases, and 6 bases stayed unmatched. Germline CDR1 MDHEN, CDR2 SYDVKM. CDR3 DNA: TGTGCCAGTAGTGGGACAGAAGGCTACACCTTC. Protein: CASSGTEGYTF.

The chain links TRBV3-1 (or the pseudogene TRBV3-2) to TRBJ2-1; a possible D gene is TRBD1 (6 bases). The CDR3 loop spans 11 amino acids. The germline V and J ends were trimmed by 8 bases and 14 bases, with 16 bases remaining between them. Germline V gene data show CDR1 as LGHDT and CDR2 as YNNKEL (reference sequence). As DNA, the CDR3 is TGTGCCAGCGGCTCGGGGCAGGGGAAGTTCTTC. Translated, it gives CASGSGQGKFF.

The chain combines TRBV6-5 with TRBJ1-1, with unresolved D. The CDR3 loop spans 14 amino acids. V was cut by 6 bases and J by 0 bases, with 11 bases left in between. Germline CDR1 and CDR2: MNHEY and SVGAGI. CDR3 DNA sequence: TGTGCCAGCAGCCCGGTGCCGCTGAACACTGAAGCTTTCTTT. Translation: CASSPVPLNTEAFF.

This clone has a handful of counts. The chain combines TRBV7-9 with TRBJ2-7; D possibly corresponds to TRBD2 (6 bases). The CDR3 length is 14 residues. V was pared by 11 bases and J by 1 base, with 18 bases between. The germline V gene has CDR1 SEHNR and CDR2 FQNEAQ (reference sequence). CDR3 bases: TGTGCCGTGACGTGGGGAGGTGGGTCCTACGAGCAGTACTTC. Residues: CAVTWGGGSYEQYF.

V and J are TRBV6-2 or TRBV6-3 and TRBJ2-3; the D gene is possibly TRBD2 (6 bases). Germline CDR1 is MNHEY and CDR2 is SVGEGT. The CDR3 spans 15 residues. V was clipped by 1 base and J by 1 base, with 9 bases between them. CDR3 sequence: CASSYWERGTDTQYF. CDR3 in DNA: TGTGCCAGCAGTTACTGGGAGCGGGGCACAGATACGCAGTATTTT.

The chain combines TRBV18 with TRBJ1-3; the D gene is possibly TRBD1 (5 bases). Looked up from germline, CDR1 is KGHSH and CDR2 is LQKENI. The CDR3 covers 17 residues. With 0 bases removed from V and 1 base from J, the gap between germline ends came to 13 bases. The CDR3 DNA is TGTGCCAGCTCACCACCAAGCACAGGCTTATCTGGAAACACCATATATTTT. Amino acids: CASSPPSTGLSGNTIYF. Full variable domain (rest looked up from reference TRBV18 and TRBJ1-3): NAGVMQNPRHLVRRRGQEARLRCSPMKGHSHVYWYRQLPEEGLKFMVYLQKENIIDESGMPKERFSAEFPKEGPSILRIQQVVRGDSAAYFCASSPPSTGLSGNTIYFGEGSWLTVV.

The rearrangement joins TRBV20-1 to TRBJ2-3, with 11 bases fitting TRBD2. Trimming took 6 bases from V and 9 from J; bases not matched to a gene: 11. Germline CDR1 reads DFQATT; CDR2 reads SNEGSKA (reference sequence). This CDR3 is 14 amino acids long. The CDR3 bases are TGCAGTGCCAGTAGCGGGAGGGGAGGTGGCACGCAGTATTTT. This codes for CSASSGRGGGTQYF.

This clone was picked up one time. It may be a read error: a sequence one base away is much more abundant. This chain joins TRBV27 and TRBJ2-7; D may be TRBD2 (6 bases). CDR3 length: 14 residues. Between the trimmed V and J ends, which lost 2 bases and 0 bases, there was a span of 8 bases. The germline V gene has CDR1 MNHEY and CDR2 SMNVEV (reference sequence). The CDR3 loop is CASSLAGYSYEQYF. CDR3 nucleotides: TGTGCCAGCAGTTTAGCGGGATACTCCTACGAGCAGTACTTC.

The chain links TRBV6-6 to TRBJ1-3; a weak D match, TRBD1 (6 bases). This CDR3 has 11 residues. Deletions cut 8 bases from V and 9 bases from J, with 11 bases between. CDR1 is MNHNY, CDR2 SVGAGI, per germline (reference sequence). The CDR3: CASGIGGTIYF. DNA for the CDR3: TGTGCCAGCGGAATAGGGGGCACCATATATTTT.

CDR3 bases: TGTGCCAGTAGTATACGGACAGGAGGTTCTAATGGCTACACCTTC. It yields the protein CASSIRTGGSNGYTF. The rearrangement uses TRBV19 and TRBJ1-2; 7 nucleotides line up with TRBD1. CDR1 and CDR2 (germline): LNHDA, SQIVND (reference sequence). The CDR3 has 15 residues. V lost 2 bases, J lost 6 bases, and 9 bases stayed unmatched.

This sequence joins TRBV7-3 and TRBJ2-7; D ambiguous. CDR3 length: 16 residues. CDR1 SGHTA and CDR2 FQGTGA come from the germline V gene. V was trimmed by 4 bases and J by 0 bases, leaving 16 bases between them. CDR3 coding DNA: TGTGCCAGCAGCTCCAGAGGTTCCAGACTCTCCTACGAGCAGTACTTC. Encoded protein: CASSSRGSRLSYEQYF.